These 32 T cell receptor beta chains originate from one sample sequenced in a study of blood T cell repertoires in COVID-19. Libraries were prepared by immunoSEQ multiplex PCR; TCRdb keeps only in-frame clonotypes and omits some of them. The sample carries 150,000 to 200,000 clones, 75% to 95% recorded once. Sequenced material: peripheral blood. All receptors come from a man aged 50-60 years with acute or convalescent COVID-19.

V and J are TRBV7-8 and TRBJ2-3, with TRBD2 identical over 13 bases. Looked up from germline, CDR1 is SGHVS and CDR2 is FQNEAQ. The CDR3 runs 19 residues. The trim removed 5 bases at V and 4 bases at J, leaving 15 bases unmatched. Here the CDR3 reads CASSPDIRLAGGYADTQYF. As DNA, the CDR3 is TGTGCCAGCAGCCCCGACATTAGACTAGCGGGAGGTTACGCAGATACGCAGTATTTT.

This rearrangement joins TRBV7-6 to TRBJ1-5; 7 nucleotides align to TRBD1. Germline CDR1 SGHVS, CDR2 FNYEAQ. Trimming at V came to 1 base and at J to 4 bases, leaving 4 bases not matched to a gene. The CDR3 sequence is 15 residues long. CDR3 in DNA: TGTGCCAGCAGCTTAGGGACAGGAGAAAATCAGCCCCAGCATTTT. Encoded protein: CASSLGTGENQPQHF.

V is TRBV18 and J is TRBJ1-1, with TRBD1 as a possible D gene (5 bases). The CDR3 is 12 residues long. Per germline, CDR1 KGHSH and CDR2 LQKENI. V lost 3 bases to trimming and J lost 5 bases, with 7 bases between them. The CDR3 DNA reads as TGTGCCAGCTCACCGCAGGGTACTGAAGCTTTCTTT. Translating gives CASSPQGTEAFF. The full variable domain, its missing parts supplied by reference TRBV18 and TRBJ1-1, is NAGVMQNPRHLVRRRGQEARLRCSPMKGHSHVYWYRQLPEEGLKFMVYLQKENIIDESGMPKERFSAEFPKEGPSILRIQQVVRGDSAAYFCASSPQGTEAFFGQGTRLTVV.

The gene calls are TRBV12-5 and TRBJ1-1; possible D gene TRBD1, 5 bases. Germline V gene lookup returns CDR1 LGHNT and CDR2 FRNRAP. The CDR3 extends over 13 amino acids. V was clipped by 7 bases and J by 5 bases, with 14 bases between them. CDR3 protein: CASALRGGTEAFF. The CDR3 region has the DNA TGTGCTAGTGCCCTAAGGGGAGGGACTGAAGCTTTCTTT.

Worth noting for this clone: This same CDR3 is encoded by further DNA sequences in the sample. This rearrangement joins TRBV10-3 to TRBJ1-5; TRBD1 agrees at 9 bases. Unmatched junction bases numbered 6, after V lost 6 bases and J lost 3 bases. CDR3 length: 15 amino acids. Germline CDR1 reads ENHRY; CDR2 reads SYGVKD. Here the CDR3 reads CAISPGQGLNQPQHF. The CDR3 region has the DNA TGTGCCATCAGCCCGGGACAGGGCCTCAATCAGCCCCAGCATTTT.

The chain has TRBV5-1 and TRBJ2-2; D is perhaps TRBD1 (5 bases). The CDR3 loop spans 16 amino acids. V was cut by 4 bases and J by 4 bases, with 17 bases left in between. Germline CDR1 is SGHRS and CDR2 is YFSETQ. The CDR3 region has the DNA TGCGCCAGCAGCCCCCGTTTAGGGGCTGGCACCGGGGAGCTGTTTTTT. Its translation: CASSPRLGAGTGELFF. Filled out from reference TRBV5-1 and TRBJ2-2, the complete variable domain reads KAGVTQTPRYLIKTRGQQVTLSCSPISGHRSVSWYQQTPGQGLQFLFEYFSETQRNKGNFPGRFSGRQFSNSRSEMNVSTLELGDSALYLCASSPRLGAGTGELFFGEGSRLTVL.

This clone has just one count. CDR3 in amino acids: CASSFLSGRSGELFF. CDR3 nucleotide sequence: TGTGCCAGCAGCTTCCTTAGCGGGAGGTCCGGGGAGCTGTTTTTT. The chain links TRBV7-9 to TRBJ2-2, with 10 bases lining up with TRBD2. From germline, CDR1 is SEHNR and CDR2 FQNEAQ (reference sequence). There are 15 residues in the CDR3. Trimming removed 3 bases from V and 6 bases from J; junction bases left unmatched: 4.

Concerning this clone itself: Different DNA sequences within this sample yield the same CDR3. The V gene is TRBV9, the J gene TRBJ2-1, with D tentatively TRBD1 (6 bases). The V end lost 0 bases, the J end lost 4 bases, and 11 bases lay between the germline ends. CDR3 length: 15 amino acids. Germline V gene data show CDR1 as SGDLS and CDR2 as YYNGEE. CDR3 residues: CASSVGGGAYNEQFF. In DNA form, the CDR3 reads TGTGCCAGCAGCGTAGGTGGGGGCGCATACAATGAGCAGTTCTTC.

J is TRBJ2-7 and V is TRBV28; 11 bases map to TRBD1. The CDR3 has 16 amino acids. Per the germline V gene, CDR1 is MDHEN and CDR2 is SYDVKM. V dropped 5 bases and J dropped 3; count of bases not matched to a gene: 9. This CDR3 reads CASSRPPGQGVYEQYF. As DNA, the CDR3 is TGTGCCAGCAGTAGACCACCGGGACAGGGGGTCTACGAGCAGTACTTC.

This chain uses TRBV9 with TRBJ2-3; the D is unclear. CDR3 size: 12 residues. The germline V gene encodes CDR1 SGDLS and CDR2 YYNGEE. The V end was cut by 6 bases, the J end by 5 bases, with 10 bases between. The CDR3 sequence: CASTSPGDTQYF. CDR3 DNA: TGTGCCAGCACCTCCCCCGGAGATACGCAGTATTTT.

This clone was picked up one time. The genes are TRBV5-8 and TRBJ2-2, with 7 nucleotides matching TRBD1. Per the germline V gene, CDR1 is SGHTS and CDR2 is YDEGEE. The CDR3 sequence is 16 residues long. The ends lost 4 bases at V and 4 bases at J; junction bases unmatched: 10. DNA of the CDR3: TGTGCCAGCAGCAAAGCCGGGACAGTCCTCACCGGGGAGCTGTTTTTT. Protein: CASSKAGTVLTGELFF.

The V gene is TRBV7-8, the J gene TRBJ2-7, with 8 positions matching TRBD1. V dropped 7 bases and J dropped 4; count of bases not matched to a gene: 12. CDR1 and CDR2 from the germline V gene are SGHVS and FQNEAQ. The CDR3 has 15 amino acids. The CDR3 is CASILGPGGFYEQYF. CDR3 DNA: TGTGCCAGCATCCTAGGCCCAGGGGGCTTTTACGAGCAGTACTTC.

The genes are TRBV5-4 and TRBJ1-1; a weak D match, TRBD1 (5 bases). V was clipped by 4 bases and J by 0 bases, with 13 bases between them. The CDR3 is 15 residues long. Germline lookup yields CDR1 SGHNT and CDR2 YYREEE (reference sequence). The CDR3 reads CASSPTGTVNTEAFF. CDR3 bases: TGTGCCAGCAGCCCCACCGGGACTGTGAACACTGAAGCTTTCTTT.

V is TRBV5-4 and J is TRBJ1-6; TRBD1 matches 7 bases. Germline values: CDR1 SGHNT, CDR2 YYREEE (reference sequence). Trimming cost V 4 bases and J 5 bases; bases outside gene matches: 3. The CDR3 runs 14 residues. The CDR3 DNA follows: TGTGCCAGCAGCGCACAGGGGAATAATTCACCCCTCCACTTT. Protein: CASSAQGNNSPLHF.

Comments on this clone: The sample holds other DNA sequences that translate to the same CDR3. The chain recombines TRBV9 with TRBJ1-2, with 8 bases aligning to TRBD1. Germline CDR1 SGDLS, CDR2 YYNGEE. There are 14 residues in the CDR3. V was clipped by 4 bases and J by 2 bases; unmatched bases: 4. The CDR3 here is CASSTRTGNYGYTF. In nucleotides, the CDR3 is TGTGCCAGCAGCACCAGGACAGGGAACTATGGCTACACCTTC.

This clone was observed many times. This chain uses TRBV3-1 (or the pseudogene TRBV3-2) with TRBJ2-1; 7 bases map to TRBD1. This CDR3 is built from 17 residues. Trimming at V came to 1 base and at J to 1 base, leaving 7 bases not matched to a gene. Germline CDR1 LGHDT, CDR2 YNNKEL (reference sequence). CDR3 coding DNA: TGTGCCAGCAGCCAAGTTCCTGACAGGGCGTCCTACAATGAGCAGTTCTTC. Protein product: CASSQVPDRASYNEQFF.

This chain joins TRBV4-1 and TRBJ1-5, with D possibly being TRBD1 (5 bases). CDR1 MGHRA and CDR2 YSYEKL come from the germline V gene. The germline V and J ends were trimmed by 1 base and 7 bases, with 14 bases remaining between them. The CDR3 extends over 15 amino acids. The CDR3 loop is CASSQAGGDRQPQHF. DNA of the CDR3: TGCGCCAGCAGCCAAGCCGGGGGAGACAGACAGCCCCAGCATTTT.

The chain has TRBV6-6 and TRBJ1-2; 10 bases are a match to TRBD1. V gave up 6 bases and J gave up 7 bases; unmatched junction bases: 5. Germline-derived CDR1 and CDR2 are MNHNY and SVGAGI (reference sequence). The CDR3 length is 13 residues. The CDR3 is CASRYRDRGGYTF. In nucleotides, the CDR3 is TGTGCCAGCAGGTACCGGGACAGGGGTGGCTACACCTTC.

The J gene is TRBJ1-6, the V gene TRBV7-8, with 7 bases matching TRBD1. Trimming removed 3 bases from V and 11 bases from J; junction bases left unmatched: 7. This CDR3 has 14 amino acids. The germline V gene encodes CDR1 SGHVS and CDR2 FQNEAQ. CDR3 sequence reads: CASSFTGQSTPLHF. For the CDR3, the DNA is TGTGCCAGCAGCTTCACGGGACAGTCAACACCCCTCCACTTT. The whole variable domain, remainder taken from reference TRBV7-8 and TRBJ1-6, is GAGVSQSPRYKVAKRGQDVALRCDPISGHVSLFWYQQALGQGPEFLTYFQNEAQLDKSGLPSDRFFAERPEGSVSTLKIQRTQQEDSAVYLCASSFTGQSTPLHFGNGTRLTVT.

The J gene is TRBJ2-2, the V gene TRBV7-3, with D possibly TRBD1 on 5 matching bases. Per the germline V gene, CDR1 is SGHTA and CDR2 is FQGTGA. Trimming cost V 8 bases and J 0 bases, with 10 bases left between them. The CDR3 loop spans 14 amino acids. CDR3 nucleotide sequence: TGTGCCAGCCAGGGTTTTTCGAACACCGGGGAGCTGTTTTTT. This codes for CASQGFSNTGELFF.

V usage is TRBV19 and J usage is TRBJ2-7, with D hard to call. V was cut by 1 base and J by 3 bases, with 7 bases left in between. CDR1 is LNHDA and CDR2 is SQIVND in the germline V gene (reference sequence). CDR3 size: 13 residues. CDR3 nucleotides: TGTGCCAGTAGTATAGGGGCAGGCTACGAGCAGTACGTC. It encodes CASSIGAGYEQYV.

This clone was counted a few times. At one of its ends the junction is not consistent with the germline gene, which may arise from a read error. V and J are TRBV28 and TRBJ1-3; 8 bases align to TRBD1. Looked up from germline, CDR1 is MDHEN and CDR2 is SYDVKM. The CDR3 extends over 12 amino acids. The CDR3, as DNA: TGTGCCAGCAGCCGACAGGGGAGATACGTCGATTTT. Protein sequence: CASSRQGRYVDF.

The J gene is TRBJ1-2, the V gene TRBV6-5; possibly TRBD1 for D (5 bases). Trimming stripped 3 bases from V and 4 bases from J, with 9 bases between. CDR1 is MNHEY, CDR2 SVGAGI, per germline. The length of the CDR3 is 13 residues. CDR3 sequence: CASSYPGGYGYTF. The CDR3 bases are TGTGCCAGCAGTTATCCCGGGGGCTATGGCTACACCTTC.

This chain links TRBV9 with TRBJ2-3; tentative D call: TRBD2 (5 bases). Trimming removed 3 bases from V and 6 bases from J, with 8 bases in between. This CDR3 comprises 12 residues. Germline CDR1 is SGDLS and CDR2 is YYNGEE. In nucleotides, the CDR3 is TGTGCCAGCAGCGCATCGGGGGATACGCAGTATTTT. The encoded protein is CASSASGDTQYF.

V is TRBV5-1 and J is TRBJ2-1; 9 bases match TRBD2. V lost 2 bases to trimming and J lost 5 bases; unmatched junction nucleotides: 5. Germline V gene sequence: CDR1 SGHRS, CDR2 YFSETQ. This CDR3 is 15 amino acids long. The CDR3 DNA reads as TGCGCCAGCAGCTTTAGCGGGGGTAACCACAATGAGCAGTTCTTC. As protein: CASSFSGGNHNEQFF.

This clone was found once. This chain connects TRBV4-2 to TRBJ1-2, with TRBD1 matching over 8 bases. The length of the CDR3 is 13 residues. Germline trimming cut 5 bases from V and 5 bases from J; bases unmatched to any gene: 4. Germline V gene sequence: CDR1 LGHNA, CDR2 YNFKEQ. DNA of the CDR3: TGTGCCAGCAGCTTGGGACAGGAATATGGCTACACCTTC. Residues: CASSLGQEYGYTF.

This chain joins TRBV7-2 and TRBJ1-6; no firm D call. Germline V CDR1 and CDR2: SGHTA, FQGNSA. The CDR3 extends over 15 amino acids. Trimming removed 3 bases from V and 10 bases from J, with 16 bases in between. The CDR3 spells CASSLGARPESPLHF. The DNA of the CDR3 is TGTGCCAGCAGCTTGGGAGCTCGGCCAGAATCACCCCTCCACTTT. Looking up the rest from reference TRBV7-2 and TRBJ1-6 gives the full variable domain: GAGVSQSPSNKVTEKGKDVELRCDPISGHTALYWYRQSLGQGLEFLIYFQGNSAPDKSGLPSDRFSAERTGGSVSTLTIQRTQQEDSAVYLCASSLGARPESPLHFGNGTRLTVT.

This chain connects TRBV5-1 to TRBJ2-7; TRBD1 is a possible D gene (10 bases). The germline CDR1 and CDR2 sequences are SGHRS and YFSETQ. Between the trimmed V and J ends, which lost 4 bases and 2 bases, there was a span of 31 bases. The CDR3 consists of 20 residues. The CDR3 loop is CASSLIPGQGFGGRAYEQYF. The CDR3 DNA is TGCGCCAGCAGCCTCATCCCGGGACAGGGGTTCGGCGGGAGGGCCTACGAGCAGTACTTC. Full variable domain (outside the CDR3, taken from reference TRBV5-1 and TRBJ2-7): KAGVTQTPRYLIKTRGQQVTLSCSPISGHRSVSWYQQTPGQGLQFLFEYFSETQRNKGNFPGRFSGRQFSNSRSEMNVSTLELGDSALYLCASSLIPGQGFGGRAYEQYFGPGTRLTVT.

The chain is built from TRBV4-1 and TRBJ2-1; 13 bases line up with TRBD2. The germline gives CDR1 MGHRA, CDR2 YSYEKL. With V trimmed by 4 bases and J by 6 bases, 6 bases remained unmatched. The CDR3 totals 16 residues. CDR3 protein: CASSLRLAGGLNEQFF. CDR3 nucleotide sequence: TGCGCCAGCAGCCTCCGACTAGCGGGAGGTCTCAATGAGCAGTTCTTC.

The rearrangement joins TRBV7-2 to TRBJ2-5; D perhaps matches TRBD2 (6 bases). The CDR3 has 15 residues. The germline V gene has CDR1 SGHTA and CDR2 FQGNSA. Trimming stripped 5 bases from V and 5 bases from J, with 18 bases between. The CDR3 region has the DNA TGTGCCAGCAGCCTCCCCCGGGCGGGGATGGAGACCCAGTACTTC. Translated: CASSLPRAGMETQYF.

The chain is built from TRBV6-6 and TRBJ1-2, with TRBD1 identical over 8 bases. V gave up 3 bases and J gave up 3 bases; unmatched junction bases: 6. CDR3 size: 15 residues. Germline loops: CDR1 MNHNY, CDR2 SVGAGI (reference sequence). DNA for the CDR3: TGTGCCAGCAGTTATGGGGACAGGCCTTACTATGGCTACACCTTC. It specifies CASSYGDRPYYGYTF.

The chain employs TRBV6-2 or TRBV6-3 and TRBJ2-7; 12 bases line up with TRBD1. Germline V gene sequence: CDR1 MNHEY, CDR2 SVGEGT. Losses at the gene ends were 2 bases for V and 7 bases for J; bases not matched to a gene: 6. The CDR3 contains 15 residues. The CDR3 coding sequence is TGTGCCAGCAGTTACGGGGACAGGGGGCTCGGTGAGCAGTACGTC. As protein: CASSYGDRGLGEQYV.